This T cell receptor (beta chain) was profiled in a study of blood T cell repertoires in COVID-19. Looking at the study overall: Collection of acute and convalescent COVID-19 samples took place in the United States, Italy and Spain.

The data were produced by immunoSEQ multiplex PCR, yet TCRdb's version contains in-frame clones alone and is incomplete. Altogether some 520,000 clones are present, roughly 89% being singletons, with the ten largest covering 0.75% to 0.9%. CDR3 length: 13 amino acids. The germline gives CDR1 SGHAT, CDR2 FQNNGV. V lost 5 bases and J 9 bases, leaving 16 bases between the germline ends. The sequenced sample was peripheral blood. The receptor's source is a man younger than 30 with COVID-19, enrolled during active disease. The chain recombines TRBV11-2 with TRBJ1-1, with a weak D call TRBD1 (5 bases). This chain's CDR3 is CASSPRLEGQAFF. DNA of the CDR3: TGTGCCAGCAGCCCCCGGTTGGAGGGGCAAGCTTTCTTT.